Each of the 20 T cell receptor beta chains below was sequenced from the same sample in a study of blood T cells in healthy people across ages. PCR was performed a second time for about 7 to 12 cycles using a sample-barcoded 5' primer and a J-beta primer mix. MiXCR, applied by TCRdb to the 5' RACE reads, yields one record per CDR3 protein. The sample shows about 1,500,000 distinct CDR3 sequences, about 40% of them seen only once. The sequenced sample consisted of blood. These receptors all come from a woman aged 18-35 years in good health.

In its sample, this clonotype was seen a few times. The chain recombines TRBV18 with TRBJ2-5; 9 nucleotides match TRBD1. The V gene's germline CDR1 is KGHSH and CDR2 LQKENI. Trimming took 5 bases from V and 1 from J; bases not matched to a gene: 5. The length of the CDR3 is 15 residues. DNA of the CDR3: TGTGCCAGCTCATCACGGACAGGGGTCCAAGAGACCCAGTACTTC. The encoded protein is CASSSRTGVQETQYF.

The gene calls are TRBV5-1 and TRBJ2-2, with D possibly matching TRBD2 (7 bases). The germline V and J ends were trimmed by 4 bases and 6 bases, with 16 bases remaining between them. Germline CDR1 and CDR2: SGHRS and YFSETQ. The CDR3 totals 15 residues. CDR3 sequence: CASSALAGAPGELFF. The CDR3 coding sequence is TGCGCCAGCAGCGCCCTGGCGGGGGCGCCCGGGGAGCTGTTTTTT.

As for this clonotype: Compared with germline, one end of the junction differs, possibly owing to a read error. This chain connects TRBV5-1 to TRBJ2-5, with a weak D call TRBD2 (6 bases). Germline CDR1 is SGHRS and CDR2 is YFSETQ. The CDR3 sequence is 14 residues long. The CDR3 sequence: CASGESSGKETKYF. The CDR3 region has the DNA TGCGCCAGCGGCGAGAGTAGCGGAAAAGAGACCAAGTACTTC.

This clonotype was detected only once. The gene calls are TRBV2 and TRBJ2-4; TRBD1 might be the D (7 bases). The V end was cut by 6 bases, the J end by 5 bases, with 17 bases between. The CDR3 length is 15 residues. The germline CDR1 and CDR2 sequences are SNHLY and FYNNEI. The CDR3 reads CASREGALQQNIQYF. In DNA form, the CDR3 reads TGTGCCAGCAGGGAGGGGGCACTTCAGCAAAACATTCAGTACTTC.

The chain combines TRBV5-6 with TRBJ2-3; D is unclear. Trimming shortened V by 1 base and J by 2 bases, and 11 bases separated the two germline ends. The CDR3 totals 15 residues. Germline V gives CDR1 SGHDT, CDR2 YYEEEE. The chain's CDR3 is CASSLWFRYTDTQYF. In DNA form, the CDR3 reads TGTGCCAGCAGCTTGTGGTTCAGGTACACAGATACGCAGTATTTT.

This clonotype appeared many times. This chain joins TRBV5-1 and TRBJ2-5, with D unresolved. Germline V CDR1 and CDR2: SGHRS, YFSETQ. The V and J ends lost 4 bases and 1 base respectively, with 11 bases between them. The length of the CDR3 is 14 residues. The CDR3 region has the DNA TGCGCCAGCAGCCTCGGGTCCTCCCAAGAGACCCAGTACTTC. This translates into CASSLGSSQETQYF.

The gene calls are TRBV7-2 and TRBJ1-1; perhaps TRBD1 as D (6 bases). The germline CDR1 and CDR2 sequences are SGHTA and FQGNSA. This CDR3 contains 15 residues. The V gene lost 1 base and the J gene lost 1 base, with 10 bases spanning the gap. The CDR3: CASSLGSRGNTEAFF. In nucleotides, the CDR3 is TGTGCCAGCAGCTTAGGTTCCAGGGGGAACACTGAAGCTTTCTTT.

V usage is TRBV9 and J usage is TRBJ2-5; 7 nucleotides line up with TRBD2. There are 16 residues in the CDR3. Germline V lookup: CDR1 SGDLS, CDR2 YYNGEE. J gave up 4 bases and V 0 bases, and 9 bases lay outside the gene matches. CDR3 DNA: TGTGCCAGCAGCGTAGGGGCTAGCGGAAGGGGAGAGACCCAGTACTTC. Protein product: CASSVGASGRGETQYF. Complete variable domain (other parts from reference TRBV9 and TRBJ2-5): DSGVTQTPKHLITATGQRVTLRCSPRSGDLSVYWYQQSLDQGLQFLIQYYNGEERAKGNILERFSAQQFPDLHSELNLSSLELGDSALYFCASSVGASGRGETQYFGPGTRLLVL.

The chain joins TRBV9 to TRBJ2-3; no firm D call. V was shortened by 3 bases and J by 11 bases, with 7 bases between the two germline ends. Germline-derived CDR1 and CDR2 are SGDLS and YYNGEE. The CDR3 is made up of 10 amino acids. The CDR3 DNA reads TGTGCCAGCAGCGACGGAGTGCAGTATTTT. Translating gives CASSDGVQYF.

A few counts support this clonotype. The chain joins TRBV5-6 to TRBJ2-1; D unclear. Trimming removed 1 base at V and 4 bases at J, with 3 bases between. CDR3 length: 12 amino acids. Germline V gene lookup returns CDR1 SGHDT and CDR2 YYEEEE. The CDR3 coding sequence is TGTGCCAGCAGCTTGATGTACAATGAGCAGTTCTTC. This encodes CASSLMYNEQFF. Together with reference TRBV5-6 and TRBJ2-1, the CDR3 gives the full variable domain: DAGVTQSPTHLIKTRGQQVTLRCSPKSGHDTVSWYQQALGQGPQFIFQYYEEEERQRGNFPDRFSGHQFPNYSSELNVNALLLGDSALYLCASSLMYNEQFFGPGTRLTVL.

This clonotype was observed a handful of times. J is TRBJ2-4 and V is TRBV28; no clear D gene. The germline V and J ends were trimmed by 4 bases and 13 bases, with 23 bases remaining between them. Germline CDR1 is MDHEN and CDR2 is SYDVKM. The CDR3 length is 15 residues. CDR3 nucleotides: TGTGCCAGCAGTTCGGAAACACGTCGTGTCAGACCCCAGTACTTC. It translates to CASSSETRRVRPQYF.

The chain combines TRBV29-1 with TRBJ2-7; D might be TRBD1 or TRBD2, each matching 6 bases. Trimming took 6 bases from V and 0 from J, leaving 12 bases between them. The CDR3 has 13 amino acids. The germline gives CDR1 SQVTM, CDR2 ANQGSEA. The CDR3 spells CSVRGGSSYEQYF. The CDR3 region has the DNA TGCAGCGTCCGAGGGGGGAGCTCCTACGAGCAGTACTTC.

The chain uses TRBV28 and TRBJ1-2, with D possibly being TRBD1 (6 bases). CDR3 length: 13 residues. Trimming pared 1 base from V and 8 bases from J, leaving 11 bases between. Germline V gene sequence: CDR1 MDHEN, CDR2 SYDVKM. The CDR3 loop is CASSLFRGRGYTF. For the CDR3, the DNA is TGTGCCAGCAGTTTATTCAGGGGTCGAGGCTACACCTTC.

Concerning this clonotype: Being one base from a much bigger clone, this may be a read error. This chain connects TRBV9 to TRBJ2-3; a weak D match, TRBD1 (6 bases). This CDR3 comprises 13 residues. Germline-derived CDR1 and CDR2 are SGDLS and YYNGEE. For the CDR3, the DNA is TGTACCAGCAGCGAACAGGGTACAGATACGCAGTATTTT. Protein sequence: CTSSEQGTDTQYF.

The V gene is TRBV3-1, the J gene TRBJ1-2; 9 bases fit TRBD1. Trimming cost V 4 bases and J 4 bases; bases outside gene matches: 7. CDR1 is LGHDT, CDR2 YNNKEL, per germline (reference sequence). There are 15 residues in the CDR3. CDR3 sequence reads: CASSPRDREGYGYTF. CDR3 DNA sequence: TGTGCCAGCAGCCCCCGGGACAGGGAGGGCTATGGCTACACCTTC.

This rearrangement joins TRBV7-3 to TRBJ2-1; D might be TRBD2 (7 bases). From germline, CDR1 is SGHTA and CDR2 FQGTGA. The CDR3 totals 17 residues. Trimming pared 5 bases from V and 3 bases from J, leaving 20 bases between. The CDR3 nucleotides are TGTGCCAGCAGCCCCTCGTGGTGGGGGGGGCGCTACAATGAGCAGTTCTTC. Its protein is CASSPSWWGGRYNEQFF. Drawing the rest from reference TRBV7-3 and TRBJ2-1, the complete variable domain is GAGVSQTPSNKVTEKGKYVELRCDPISGHTALYWYRQSLGQGPEFLIYFQGTGAADDSGLPNDRFFAVRPEGSVSTLKIQRTERGDSAVYLCASSPSWWGGRYNEQFFGPGTRLTVL.

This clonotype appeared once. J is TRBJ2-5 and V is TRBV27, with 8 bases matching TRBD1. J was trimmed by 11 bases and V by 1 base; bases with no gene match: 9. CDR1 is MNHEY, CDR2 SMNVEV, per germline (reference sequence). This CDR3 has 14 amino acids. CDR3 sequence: CASSLYQGANEQYF. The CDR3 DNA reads TGTGCCAGCAGTTTATATCAGGGGGCCAATGAGCAGTACTTC.

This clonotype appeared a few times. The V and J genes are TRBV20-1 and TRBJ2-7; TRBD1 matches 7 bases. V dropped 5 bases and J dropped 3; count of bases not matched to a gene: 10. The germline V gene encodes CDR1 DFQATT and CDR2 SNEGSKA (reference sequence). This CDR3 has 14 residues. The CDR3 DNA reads TGCAGTGCTGCCGCAAGGGACAGTTTCTACGAGCAGTACTTC. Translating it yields CSAAARDSFYEQYF.

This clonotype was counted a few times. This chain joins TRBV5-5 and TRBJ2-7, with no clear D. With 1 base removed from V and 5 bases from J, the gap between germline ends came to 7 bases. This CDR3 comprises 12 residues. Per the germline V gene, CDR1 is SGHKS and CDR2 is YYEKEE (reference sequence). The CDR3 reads CASSLLLDEQYF. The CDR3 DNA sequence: TGTGCCAGCAGCTTGTTACTCGACGAGCAGTACTTC. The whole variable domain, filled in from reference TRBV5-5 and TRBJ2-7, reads DAGVTQSPTHLIKTRGQQVTLRCSPISGHKSVSWYQQVLGQGPQFIFQYYEKEERGRGNFPDRFSARQFPNYSSELNVNALLLGDSALYLCASSLLLDEQYFGPGTRLTVT.

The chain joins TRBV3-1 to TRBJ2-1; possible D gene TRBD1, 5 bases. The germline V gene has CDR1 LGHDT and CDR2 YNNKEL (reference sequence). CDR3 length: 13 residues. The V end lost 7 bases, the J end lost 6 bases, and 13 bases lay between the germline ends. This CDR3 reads CASTRATVNEQFF. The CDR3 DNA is TGTGCCAGCACCAGGGCGACCGTCAATGAGCAGTTCTTC.